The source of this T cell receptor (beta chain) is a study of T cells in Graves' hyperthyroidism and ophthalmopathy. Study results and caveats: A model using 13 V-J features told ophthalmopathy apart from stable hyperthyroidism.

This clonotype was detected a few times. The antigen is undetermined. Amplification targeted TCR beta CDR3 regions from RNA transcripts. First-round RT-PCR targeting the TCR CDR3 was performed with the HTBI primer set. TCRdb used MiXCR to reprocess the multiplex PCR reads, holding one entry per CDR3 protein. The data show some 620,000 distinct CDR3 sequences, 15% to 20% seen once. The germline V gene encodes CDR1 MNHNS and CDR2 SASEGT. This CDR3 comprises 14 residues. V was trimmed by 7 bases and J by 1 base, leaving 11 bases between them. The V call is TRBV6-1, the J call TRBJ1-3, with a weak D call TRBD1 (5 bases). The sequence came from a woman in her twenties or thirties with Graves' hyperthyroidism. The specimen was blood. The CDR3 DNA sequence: TGTGCCAGCACTAGGGGTCAATCTGGAAACACCATATATTTT. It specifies CASTRGQSGNTIYF.